This is a list of T cell receptor beta chains from one sample in a study of control samples from healthy donors and cancer patients. Assay: immunoSEQ multiplex PCR; the TCRdb copy retains only in-frame clones and omits some. Counted here are 200,000 to 250,000 clones, 85% to 95% occurring once; the ten biggest clones make up roughly 1.6%. The sample taken for sequencing was blood. These receptors were obtained from a man over 45 in good health. CDR3s include the opening cysteine and the closing phenylalanine or tryptophan. Fields, in order: D gene, J gene, V gene, clone size, CDR3 DNA, CDR3 protein. A D gene is named only where the DNA matches it firmly. Where a row states a size, it is once, few, many or the class of an expanded clone; other rows omit it.

NA TRBJ1-1 TRBV7-9 NA TGTGCCAGCAGCTTGAATCAGGGAACCCCTGAAGCTTTCTTT CASSLNQGTPEAFF
NA TRBJ1-1 TRBV28 once TGTGCCAGCAGTTCCCGTTCAGGACCCATGAACACTGAAGCTTTCTTT CASSSRSGPMNTEAFF
TRBD1 TRBJ1-4 TRBV28 NA TGTGCCAGCATCCGCGAAAGCGGGACAGCTAATGAAAAACTGTTTTTT CASIRESGTANEKLFF
NA TRBJ2-5 TRBV6-6 NA TGTGCCAGCAGTTACTCGAGTACGGAGGGAAAGAAGTACTTC CASSYSSTEGKKYF
TRBD1 TRBJ2-2 TRBV7-2 NA TGTGCCAGCAGCGGAACCCTGACAGGGGGCACCGGGGAGCTGTTTTTT CASSGTLTGGTGELFF
NA TRBJ2-2 TRBV6-5 NA TGTGCCAGCAGTTCCGGGATCACCGGGGAGCTGTTTTTT CASSSGITGELFF
NA TRBJ1-1 TRBV2 NA TGTGCCAGCAGCGACGACGTGAACACTGAAGCTTTCTTT CASSDDVNTEAFF
NA TRBJ2-5 TRBV11-3 once TGTGCCAGCAGCCTACGGAAGCAGGGGTCGCGAGAGACCCAGTACTTC CASSLRKQGSRETQYF
NA TRBJ1-5 TRBV3-1/TRBV3-2 NA TGTGCCAGCAGCGCTAGGGCGAATCAGCCCCAGCATTTT CASSARANQPQHF
TRBD2 TRBJ2-2 TRBV7-6 NA TGTGCCAGCAGCTCGCTAGCGGGGGCCGGGGGAACCGGGGAGCTGTTTTTT CASSSLAGAGGTGELFF
TRBD1 TRBJ1-1 TRBV6-2/TRBV6-3 once TGTGCCAGCAGTTACTCGACAGGGGGCGCGAACACTGAAGCTTTCTTT CASSYSTGGANTEAFF
NA TRBJ1-5 TRBV4-1 NA TGCGCCAGCAGCCAAGAGGAAGGCCGTCCCCAGCATTTT CASSQEEGRPQHF
NA TRBJ1-4 TRBV5-4 NA TGTGCCAGCAGCTTGGGTTCTCGAGAGGCTAATGAAAAACTGTTTTTT CASSLGSREANEKLFF
TRBD1 TRBJ2-7 TRBV10-1 NA TGCGCCAGCAGTCCGGGACAGTCCTACGAGCAGTACTTC CASSPGQSYEQYF
NA TRBJ2-1 TRBV27 NA TGTGCCAGCAGTTCTATACGGGGGGCAGGCAATGAGCAGTTCTTC CASSSIRGAGNEQFF
TRBD1 TRBJ2-3 TRBV6-1 few TGTGCCAGCAGTGAAGACAGGGGGCCAGATACGCAGTATTTT CASSEDRGPDTQYF
TRBD2 TRBJ2-1 TRBV27 NA TGTGCCAGCAGTGCTCTAGCGGGGGCGAACTACAATGAGCAGTTCTTC CASSALAGANYNEQFF
NA TRBJ1-1 TRBV18 NA TGTGCCAGCTCAGGACAGTTGAACACTGAAGCTTTCTTT CASSGQLNTEAFF
NA TRBJ2-5 TRBV5-8 NA TGTGCCAGCAGCTTATTATTAGCGAAAGAGACCCAGTACTTC CASSLLLAKETQYF
NA TRBJ1-5 TRBV6-5 NA TGTGCCAGCAGTTACCGTGGAGGGAGCAATCAGCCCCAGCATTTT CASSYRGGSNQPQHF
TRBD1 TRBJ2-2 TRBV7-2 NA TGTGCCAGCAGCGGCAGGGACAGGGTAGTCGGGGAGCTGTTTTTT CASSGRDRVVGELFF
TRBD2 TRBJ2-3 TRBV5-4 NA TGTGCCAGCAGTCCGGGACTAGCGGGGGGGGAAGATACGCAGTATTTT CASSPGLAGGEDTQYF
NA TRBJ2-7 TRBV5-4 NA TGTGCCAGCAGCCGAAGGGGAGACAGGACTTCCGAGCAGTACTTC CASSRRGDRTSEQYF
NA TRBJ1-4 TRBV27 NA TGTGCCAGCAGTCGGCGAGGCATGGAAAAACTGTTTTTT CASSRRGMEKLFF
TRBD2 TRBJ2-5 TRBV5-4 NA TGTGCCAGCAGCTTGCAGGGACTAGAGCAAGAGACCCAGTACTTC CASSLQGLEQETQYF
NA TRBJ1-1 TRBV5-1 NA TGCGCCAGCAGTCGAGATCCCCTGGGGGCTGAAGCTTTCTTT CASSRDPLGAEAFF
NA TRBJ2-3 TRBV10-3 NA TGTGCCATCAGTGAAGTGGCGAGGGGCACAGATACGCAGTATTTT CAISEVARGTDTQYF
NA TRBJ1-2 TRBV6-1 once TGTGCCAGCAGTGACGGGTCCTATCGCTACACCTTC CASSDGSYRYTF
NA TRBJ1-5 TRBV19 NA TGTGCCAGTAGGCGTTGGACAGTGCCTGATCAGCCCCAGCATTTT CASRRWTVPDQPQHF
NA TRBJ2-5 TRBV5-1 once TGCGCCAGCAGCGCTGTAGTTGGGGCAGAGACCCAGTACTTC CASSAVVGAETQYF
TRBD2 TRBJ2-5 TRBV29-1 NA TGCAGCGTTCAGCGGGGGTTCCAAGAGACCCAGTACTTC CSVQRGFQETQYF
NA TRBJ2-7 TRBV6-1 once TGTGCCAGCAGTGAAGGGATGGGCGAGCAGTACTTC CASSEGMGEQYF
TRBD1 TRBJ1-2 TRBV2 NA TGTGCCAGCAGCGGGACCAGGGGGGCTAACTATGGCTACACCTTC CASSGTRGANYGYTF
TRBD2 TRBJ2-6 TRBV28 NA TGTGCCAGCAGTGGGGGGGGAGCCGGGGCCAACGTCCTGACTTTC CASSGGGAGANVLTF
NA TRBJ2-3 TRBV5-4 NA TGTGCCAGCAGCTCGGTGCAGGGGACAGATACGCAGTATTTT CASSSVQGTDTQYF
NA TRBJ2-1 TRBV5-4 NA TGTGCCAGCAGTTTTGGATACAGAGGCGGCAATGAGCAGTTCTTC CASSFGYRGGNEQFF
NA TRBJ2-7 TRBV11-2 once TGTGCCAGCAGCTTAGATCTGGGGGACTCCTACGAGCAGTACTTC CASSLDLGDSYEQYF
NA TRBJ1-2 TRBV5-1 NA TGCGCCAGCAGCGCGACCCCTGCGGAATCGGGTTATGGCTACACCTTC CASSATPAESGYGYTF
NA TRBJ2-7 TRBV19 few TGTGCCAGTAGTAACAGGCCTCCAGAACTGTACTTC CASSNRPPELYF
NA TRBJ2-1 TRBV14 NA TGTGCCAGCAGCCCCGGGACTTTCCCCTCCTACAATGAGCAGTTCTTC CASSPGTFPSYNEQFF
TRBD1 TRBJ1-3 TRBV6-5 NA TGTGCCAGCAGTCAGACAGGGAGACCTGGAAACACCATATATTTT CASSQTGRPGNTIYF
TRBD2 TRBJ2-2 TRBV6-2/TRBV6-3 once TGTGCCAGCAGCCCTATAGCGGGCGGAAGGGTGCGGGAGCTGTTTTTT CASSPIAGGRVRELFF
NA TRBJ2-5 TRBV5-1 NA TGCGCCAGCAGCTTATTCTACGGGCAAGAGACCCAGTACTTC CASSLFYGQETQYF
NA TRBJ1-2 TRBV20-1 NA TGCAGTGCTAGTACATCAAAGGCAGGAAAGGGTCCGGGGTATGGCTACACCTTC CSASTSKAGKGPGYGYTF
NA TRBJ1-5 TRBV27 NA TGTGCCAGCAGCCCTGCGGGGGGGCTGGGTCAGCCCCAGCATTTT CASSPAGGLGQPQHF
NA TRBJ1-2 TRBV12-3/TRBV12-4 NA TGTGCCAGCAGCCGCCGGGACGGGTATGGCTACACCTTC CASSRRDGYGYTF
NA TRBJ2-5 TRBV7-3 once TGTGCCAGCAGCTTTGACGGGGGAAAGGGGGAGACCCAGTACTTC CASSFDGGKGETQYF
NA TRBJ1-2 TRBV5-6 NA TGTGCCAGCAGCTTGGCCCCATCCCACGGGTATGGCTACACCTTC CASSLAPSHGYGYTF
NA TRBJ1-5 TRBV19 once TGTGCCAGTAGTATTCTAGACAGTAATCAGCCCCAGCATTTT CASSILDSNQPQHF
NA TRBJ1-5 TRBV19 NA TGTGCCAGTAGTCAAGGGATGGGCAATCAGCCCCAGCATTTT CASSQGMGNQPQHF